This T cell receptor (beta chain) is drawn from a study of PD-1 blockade in classical Hodgkin lymphoma. Clones were sequenced by immunoSEQ multiplex PCR, and TCRdb holds only the in-frame ones, with some missing. There are just under 20,000 clones in the sample; about 80% occur only once, and around 1.3% lies in the top ten. The CDR3 extends over 14 amino acids. The germline V gene has CDR1 SGHRS and CDR2 YFSETQ. V lost 5 bases to trimming and J lost 5 bases, with 13 bases between them. The sample's time point: newly diagnosed, previously untreated cHL patient sample. Thawed PBMCs were the source of CD4+ T cells, purified by magnetic negative selection. A comparison was provided by newly diagnosed, untreated classical Hodgkin lymphoma PBMCs. Regarding the study as a whole: What caused the repertoire differences, perhaps disease activity or prior therapy, remains undefined. According to reports, newly diagnosed patients had lower baseline TCR diversity than healthy donors, and relapsed/refractory patients had lower baseline TCR diversity still.

On this clone itself: Antigen specificity is unknown.

Sequences were obtained from CD4+ T cells from blood. The TCR originated in a human donor with classical Hodgkin lymphoma. V usage is TRBV5-1 and J usage is TRBJ2-2; D might be TRBD1 (6 bases). The CDR3 DNA follows: TGCGCCAGCAGTTATGAAAGGGGGACCGGGGAGCTGTTTTTT. Amino acids: CASSYERGTGELFF.